This TCR beta chain emerged from a study of shared clonotypes between healthy human individuals. The CDR3 spans 15 residues, counting both ends. Germline CDR1 is SGHRS and CDR2 is YFSETQ. Sequencing was performed with immunoSEQ multiplex PCR; in TCRdb, only in-frame clones are kept and a portion is missing. Among roughly 2,300,000 clones listed, around 92% were seen once. A note on this clone: The limits of the CDR3 on the DNA are not certain, so only TCRdb's listed CDR3 is given.

Source material: naive CD4+ T cells from PBMCs. Indicated subset: CD45RA+ positively selected. The chain combines TRBV5-1 with TRBJ2-4; the D call in the table, TRBD1, was not verified against the DNA. The receptor's source is a man younger than 35 in good health. Some clones in this sample may be carry-over from other donors' samples. The CDR3: CASSLAFGQGSRWYF.